This T cell receptor beta chain originates from a study of blood T cells in healthy people across ages. This clonotype was detected once. The CDR3 loop spans 14 amino acids. The V gene end was trimmed by 7 bases and the J gene end by 5 bases; junction bases not matched to a gene: 10. Germline-derived CDR1 and CDR2 are MNHEY and SVGAGI. A J-beta primer mix and a sample-barcoded 5' primer were used in a second PCR of roughly 7 to 12 cycles. Each CDR3 protein gets one entry after TCRdb re-called the 5' RACE reads with MiXCR. Of 780,000 or so distinct CDR3 sequences in the sample, around half were seen once.

The chain has TRBV6-5 and TRBJ2-5, with 7 bases aligning to TRBD2. This sequence originates from a man older than 75 in good health. The sample was blood. The chain's CDR3 is CASTNPGGRETQYF. The DNA of the CDR3 is TGTGCCAGCACCAACCCCGGGGGGAGGGAGACCCAGTACTTC.